The source of this TCR beta chain is a study of blood T cell repertoires in COVID-19. Data came from immunoSEQ multiplex PCR; TCRdb stores just in-frame clones and leaves some out. This table has about 410,000 clones, approximately 91% appearing once. This clone was recorded only once. Sequenced: peripheral blood. The clonotype was recovered from a woman aged 40 to 50 with COVID-19, enrolled during active disease.

The CDR3 loop is CASSLWLAGASEQYF. In DNA, the CDR3 is TGTGCCAGCAGCTTATGGCTCGCGGGAGCTTCCGAGCAGTACTTC. The V call is TRBV7-2, the J call TRBJ2-7; 7 nucleotides match TRBD2. CDR3 length: 15 residues. Trimming removed 2 bases from V and 6 bases from J; junction bases left unmatched: 10. CDR1 is SGHTA and CDR2 is FQGNSA in the germline V gene.